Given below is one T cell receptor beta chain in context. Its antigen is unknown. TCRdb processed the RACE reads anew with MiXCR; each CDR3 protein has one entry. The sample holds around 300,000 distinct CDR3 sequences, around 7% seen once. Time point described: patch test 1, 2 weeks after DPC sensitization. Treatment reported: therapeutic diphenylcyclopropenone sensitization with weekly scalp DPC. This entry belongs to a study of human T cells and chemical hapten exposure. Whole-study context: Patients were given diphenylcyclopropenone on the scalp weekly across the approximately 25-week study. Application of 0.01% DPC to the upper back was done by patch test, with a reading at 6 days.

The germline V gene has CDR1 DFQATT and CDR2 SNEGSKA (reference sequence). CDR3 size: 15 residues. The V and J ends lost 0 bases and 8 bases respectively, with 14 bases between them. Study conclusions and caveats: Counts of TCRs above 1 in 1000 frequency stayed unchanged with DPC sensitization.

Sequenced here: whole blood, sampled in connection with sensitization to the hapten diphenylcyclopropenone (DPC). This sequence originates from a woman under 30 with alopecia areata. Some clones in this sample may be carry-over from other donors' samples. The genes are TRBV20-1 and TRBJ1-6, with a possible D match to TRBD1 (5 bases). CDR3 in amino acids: CSARDQATADSPLHF. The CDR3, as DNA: TGCAGTGCTAGAGATCAGGCGACAGCCGATTCACCCCTCCACTTT.